This T cell receptor beta chain was identified during a study of cytomegalovirus exposure and HLA in healthy donors (TCRdb year 2017). With regard to the full study: An earlier analysis of roughly 610 of the donors reported 250 to 300 Gb of sequence data and roughly 120 million unique TCR beta sequences obtained from approximately 180 million T cells. A few DR-DQ haplotypes were treated as single units for association and clustering because of strong linkage in the cohort. To study patterns of TCR occurrence, a later analysis re-analyzed previously published TCR beta repertoires from around 670 donors and added high-resolution HLA genotyping. Donor age, sex, ethnicity and CMV serostatus were compiled alongside the repertoire data. A later genetic analysis used genome-wide SNP genotypes for about three fifths of the 666 donors, treating that subset as a discovery cohort. An early release covering about 600 HLA-typed donors comprised roughly 300 gigabases of sequencing data and around 80 million unique TCR sequences. The study used immunosequencing to profile the T cell repertoires of more than 650 subjects and linked those repertoires to cytomegalovirus serostatus. Both class I and class II loci were covered by HLA typing, at four-digit resolution. An earlier analysis of 587 of the donors applied high-throughput TCR beta sequencing to assess whether each TCR beta V gene segment acted as functional or pseudogenic. High-throughput TCR immunosequencing, statistical association of individual TCRs with disease status, and machine learning were combined to predict cytomegalovirus infection status. The study was designed to test whether signatures of past pathogen exposure could be identified by cataloging public T cell receptors. Among the roughly 400 genotyped donors, roughly 80% belonged to the genetic ancestry cluster associated with self-reported Caucasian donors. Besides the first cohort of roughly 660 subjects, a separate validation cohort made up of 95 to 150 different subjects was used. Among some 410 genotyped donors of the cohort, an average of roughly 230,000 unique TCR beta nucleotide sequences was sequenced per donor, of which 15% to 20% were non-productive. All discovery cohort repertoires had been generated using a single sequencing platform. Typing coverage differed by locus: A, B, C, DRB1 and DQB1 were typed in roughly 629-630 donors, DQA1 in about 510, DPA1 in approximately 600, and DPB1 in around 490. The later analysis used no new phenotypic data to find candidate immune exposures, relying instead on TCR beta sequences and their occurrence across donors. What the research found in general, with its limitations: A later analysis associated 17,000 or so TCR beta sequences with specific HLA alleles at a false discovery rate of 0.05. The classifier was reported to diagnose cytomegalovirus status with high specificity and sensitivity in both the original and validation cohorts. This cohort had only TCR beta chains sequenced, and the lack of alpha or paired-chain data limited which features could be detected. A later analysis found that TCR association rates varied across HLA loci, with DRB1 alleles showing the most associated TCRs and HLA-C alleles the fewest. A further reported finding was that TCR beta sequences accurately predicted the HLA-A and HLA-B alleles for most subjects in the first cohort. Assigning TCR associations to individual alleles was difficult when HLA alleles, especially DR and DQ, strongly co-occurred. Linkage disequilibrium might explain the correlated functional status among segregating V segments, but an unknown experimental factor could not be excluded. The presence/absence analyses assumed that sequencing depth was roughly uniform across donors, and that assumption may not be true. In a later analysis, HLA-associated TCR beta chains were found to be more clonally expanded and to have lower generation probabilities than equally common non-associated chains. The sequencing pipeline was judged likely to have produced a cluster of highly shared sequence variants as a technical artifact. In an earlier analysis of around 500 of the donors, most TCR beta V segments appeared in productive rearrangements about 90% or about 30% of the time, broadly matching IMGT annotations. The authors suggested that the approach could potentially be generalized to other disease states and immunological phenotypes. In a later genetic analysis, fewer N-insertions in productive TCRs were reported among donors in an Asian-associated ancestry cluster than the roughly 710-donor mean. The earlier analysis of approximately 590 of the donors excluded over 15 rarely observed V segments, including chromosome 9 orphons, because counts were too low. A later genetic analysis associated a missense DCLRE1C variant with V-gene and J-gene trimming of TCR beta chains, and an independent cohort replicated the association. Most CMV-associated TCR beta chains appeared to be HLA-restricted in a later analysis, and the HLA associations seemed to be driven largely by CMV exposure. HLA typing was unavailable for some donors at each locus, so association tests used only the typed subset. Most TCR sequences were seen in very few donors, while some public TCRs were found in many individuals. Three of the identified cytomegalovirus-associated TCR beta chains were confirmed in vitro to be specific for cytomegalovirus antigens. The study gave a list of about 170 TCR beta chains associated with cytomegalovirus. The only immune exposure information available for the cohort was CMV serostatus. The 87-base-pair reads could not distinguish some IMGT-functional V segments, including TRBV6-2 and TRBV6-3, so those segments were excluded. Several of the top co-occurrence clusters appeared to be linked to parvovirus B19, influenza, CMV and Epstein-Barr virus, according to a later analysis.

The library was made by the immunoSEQ multiplex PCR assay. A mixture of 60 forward primers for TCR Vbeta segments and 13 reverse primers for TCR Jbeta segments was used in the multiplex PCR. The CDR3 region of rearranged TCR beta genes was amplified from genomic DNA with a multiplex PCR assay. The Illumina HiSeq System was used to sequence the amplified TCR beta libraries as 87-base-pair reads. In the source study's methods: A later analysis counted some 80 million unique TCR beta chains across the 666 repertoires, and around 12 million of these chains were shared by at least two donors. To remove PCR and sequencing errors, raw reads were error-corrected and collapsed into unique sequences using a nearest-neighbor algorithm that merged closely related sequences. To assign V, D and J gene segments, CDR3 sequences were aligned to IMGT reference sequences. For a sequence to be retained, a match of at least six nucleotides was required to both a V gene segment and a J gene segment. Rearrangements were classified as productive when the CDR3 lacked stop codons and remained in frame with V and J, and all other rearrangements were classified as non-productive. Following IMGT convention, CDR3 was defined as the stretch from the second conserved V-encoded cysteine up to the conserved J-encoded phenylalanine. Sequences without an unambiguous match to a single V gene segment were excluded from the earlier analysis of over 500 of the donors. An earlier analysis of several hundred of the donors classified V segments as functional when productive rearrangements were above 56.7% and as segregating when the standard deviation between donors was above 5%. A statistical classification framework was built to diagnose cytomegalovirus status from the catalog of TCR beta chain sequences. V and J gene assignment, in a later analysis, came from comparing TCR nucleotide sequences with IMGT/GENE-DB human TR gene sequences. A later analysis assigned CDR3 sequences and most-parsimonious VDJ recombination scenarios with the TCRdist pipeline. In a later analysis, every TCR beta chain was defined by the combination of its CDR3 amino acid sequence and its V-gene family, and reads without a unique V-gene family were dropped. To address suspected cross-contamination and a sequencing artifact, a later analysis removed a few hundred highly shared, low-generation-probability nucleotide sequences. In a later analysis, a clonal expansion index for each public chain was calculated from normalized within-repertoire ranks of inferred template counts. A later analysis computed generation probabilities with a VDJ recombination model fitted to out-of-frame rearrangements, and checked the results against IGoR. In a later analysis, TCR-TCR, TCR-HLA and TCR-CMV co-occurrence was scored with hypergeometric tests, and a repertoire-size bias correction was applied to TCR pairs. To estimate false discovery rates, a later analysis permuted the HLA or CMV assignments 20 times. In a later analysis, co-occurring TCRs were grouped using DBSCAN, and TCRdist sequence similarity was added for clustering within HLA-allele-positive subsets. Repertoires with fewer than 30,000 or more than 120,000 public chains, plus five repertoires with anomalous nucleotide sharing, were excluded from co-occurrence clustering. The table comes from immuneACCESS by way of TCRdb, which keeps in-frame sequences with V and J called. Part of the clones is missing from these tables; in studies checked, under half for an unresolved V gene and the rest for unknown reasons. V and J calls and clone size are copied from that table; D and trimming were computed from the DNA. In all, the sample holds approximately 170,000 clones, and over 70% of those were seen once. 7.4% of the sample goes to the ten largest clones.

CDR1 is given as SGHTA and CDR2 as FQGNSA, both from the germline V gene. From V the trimming removes 5 bases and from J it removes 3 bases, while the gene matches leave 6 bases of the junction unaccounted for. Including the terminal cysteine and phenylalanine, the CDR3 comprises 15 residues. The sequence is cut down to CDR3 DNA, 45 bases in frame from base 1. Notes on this clone: It has no known antigen specificity. Base qualities are not at hand, and no much larger clone is one base apart.

In total, approximately 700 healthy bone marrow donors made up the cohort. All cohort members were sampled while nominally healthy, although unrecorded immune exposures were likely present. The donor was CMV seropositive and was included in the group of 290 or so seropositive cohort members. Each donor provided a peripheral blood sample, and peripheral blood mononuclear cells were used for TCR beta sequencing. Genomic DNA extraction from the blood cell samples was performed with the Qiagen DNeasy Blood Extraction Kit. The V gene is TRBV7-2 and the J gene is TRBJ1-2; TRBD1 agrees with 10 junctional bases. This TCR was recovered from a male donor in good health and CMV-seropositive. The sample consisted of PBMCs. CDR3 sequence: CASSQIGTGDYGYTF. The nucleotide sequence reads as follows: TGTGCCAGCAGCCAAATTGGGACAGGGGACTATGGCTACACCTTC.